The TCR beta chain described here comes from a study of technical replicates of blood from a handful of donors. With 1 base removed from V and 0 bases from J, the gap between germline ends came to 9 bases. The germline gives CDR1 WSHSY, CDR2 SAAADI. The CDR3 covers 15 residues. Only in-frame clones appear in the TCRdb table, and some are missing; sequencing was by immunoSEQ multiplex PCR. The repertoire holds tens of thousands of clones, 95% to 98% seen once, with 0.22% in the top ten. The V gene is TRBV10-2, the J gene TRBJ1-2; no definite D call. Sequenced: T cells isolated from PBMCs. The TCR was taken from a human donor in good health. Here the CDR3 reads CASSEFHRANYGYTF. The CDR3 DNA is TGCGCCAGCAGTGAGTTCCACAGAGCTAACTATGGCTACACCTTC.